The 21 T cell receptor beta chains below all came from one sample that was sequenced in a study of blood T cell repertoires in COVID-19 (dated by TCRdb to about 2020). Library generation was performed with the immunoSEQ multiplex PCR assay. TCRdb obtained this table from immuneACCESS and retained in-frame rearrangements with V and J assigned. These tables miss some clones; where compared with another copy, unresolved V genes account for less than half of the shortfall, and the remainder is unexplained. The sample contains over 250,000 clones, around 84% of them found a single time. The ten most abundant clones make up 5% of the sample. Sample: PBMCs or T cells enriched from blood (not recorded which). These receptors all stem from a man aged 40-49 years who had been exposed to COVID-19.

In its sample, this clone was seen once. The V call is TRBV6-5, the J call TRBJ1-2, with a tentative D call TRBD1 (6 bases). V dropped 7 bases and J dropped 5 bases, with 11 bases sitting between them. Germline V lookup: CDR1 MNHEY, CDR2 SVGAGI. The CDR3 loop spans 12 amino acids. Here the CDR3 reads CASTGDRYGYTF. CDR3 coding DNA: TGTGCCAGCACAGGGGATCGTTATGGCTACACCTTC.

In DNA, the CDR3 is TGCGCCAGCAGCCTCTCCGGGACAGGGGGCCTCAGACTGAACACCGGGGAGCTGTTTTTT. This gives the protein CASSLSGTGGLRLNTGELFF. This chain joins TRBV4-1 and TRBJ2-2; 12 bases line up with TRBD1. The CDR3 spans 20 residues. The germline gives CDR1 MGHRA, CDR2 YSYEKL. V gave up 4 bases and J gave up 1 base; unmatched junction bases: 13.

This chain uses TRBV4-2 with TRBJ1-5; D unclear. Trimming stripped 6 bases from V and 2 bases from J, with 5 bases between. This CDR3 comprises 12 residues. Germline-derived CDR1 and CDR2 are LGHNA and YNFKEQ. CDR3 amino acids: CASRQGNQPQHF. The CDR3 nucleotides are TGTGCCAGCAGGCAGGGCAATCAGCCCCAGCATTTT.

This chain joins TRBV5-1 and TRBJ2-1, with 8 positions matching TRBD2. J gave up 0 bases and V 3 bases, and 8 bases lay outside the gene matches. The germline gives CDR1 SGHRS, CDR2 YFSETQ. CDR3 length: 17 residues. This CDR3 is CASSYDSGIGSYNEQFF. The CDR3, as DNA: TGCGCCAGCAGCTACGATAGCGGGATTGGCTCCTACAATGAGCAGTTCTTC.

The CDR3 DNA follows: TGTGCCAGCAGCTTCCTAGCGGGGCCCTACGAGCAGTACTTC. This translates into CASSFLAGPYEQYF. The rearrangement links TRBV11-3 to TRBJ2-7, with 9 bases fitting TRBD2. Germline CDR1 and CDR2: SGHNT and YENEEA. V gave up 3 bases and J gave up 2 bases; unmatched junction bases: 2. CDR3 length: 14 residues.

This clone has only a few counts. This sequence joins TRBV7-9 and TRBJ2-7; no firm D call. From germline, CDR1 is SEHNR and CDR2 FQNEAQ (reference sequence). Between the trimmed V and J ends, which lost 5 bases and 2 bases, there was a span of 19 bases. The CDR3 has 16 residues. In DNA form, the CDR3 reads TGTGCCAGCAGCCAAGGCTGGAGTGGTAACCCCTACGAGCAGTACTTC. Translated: CASSQGWSGNPYEQYF.

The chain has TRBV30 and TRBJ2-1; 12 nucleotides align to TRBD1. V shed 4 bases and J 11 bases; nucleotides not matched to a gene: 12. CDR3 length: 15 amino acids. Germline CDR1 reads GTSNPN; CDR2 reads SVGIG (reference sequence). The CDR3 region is CAWKVRDRGLNKQFF. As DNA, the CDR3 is TGTGCCTGGAAAGTCCGGGACAGGGGGCTGAATAAGCAGTTCTTC.

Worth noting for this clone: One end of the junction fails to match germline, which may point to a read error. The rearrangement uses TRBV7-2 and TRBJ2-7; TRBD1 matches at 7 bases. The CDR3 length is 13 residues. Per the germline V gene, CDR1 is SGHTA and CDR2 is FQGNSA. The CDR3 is CASSLTPGQKLEF. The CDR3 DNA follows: TGTGCCAGCAGCTTAACCCCGGGACAGAAACTTGAGTTC.

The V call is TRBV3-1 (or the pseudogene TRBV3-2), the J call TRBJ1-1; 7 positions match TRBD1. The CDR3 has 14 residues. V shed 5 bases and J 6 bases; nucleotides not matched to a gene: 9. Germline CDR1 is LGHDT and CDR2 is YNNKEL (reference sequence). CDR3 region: CASSYSIQGAEAFF. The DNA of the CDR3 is TGTGCCAGCAGCTACTCAATTCAGGGGGCTGAAGCTTTCTTT.

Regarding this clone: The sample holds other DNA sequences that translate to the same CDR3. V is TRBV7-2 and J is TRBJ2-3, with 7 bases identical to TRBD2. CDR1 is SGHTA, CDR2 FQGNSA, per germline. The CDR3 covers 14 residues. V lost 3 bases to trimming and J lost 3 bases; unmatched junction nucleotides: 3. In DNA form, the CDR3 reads TGTGCCAGCAGCTTCGGCGGGAGTACAGATACGCAGTATTTT. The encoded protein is CASSFGGSTDTQYF.

DNA for the CDR3: TGCGCCAGCAGAGTTTTGGGACAGGGCCACGAAAAACTGTTTTTT. Translated, it gives CASRVLGQGHEKLFF. The chain uses TRBV5-1 and TRBJ1-4, with TRBD1 matching over 9 bases. Germline CDR1 is SGHRS and CDR2 is YFSETQ. The CDR3 contains 15 residues. V was pared by 5 bases and J by 8 bases, with 10 bases of the junction left unmatched.

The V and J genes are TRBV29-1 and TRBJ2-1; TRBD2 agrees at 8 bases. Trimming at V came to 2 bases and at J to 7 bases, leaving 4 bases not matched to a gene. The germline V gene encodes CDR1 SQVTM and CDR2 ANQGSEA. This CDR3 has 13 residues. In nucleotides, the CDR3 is TGCAGCGTTGAAAAGATAGCGGGAAATGAGCAGTTCTTC. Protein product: CSVEKIAGNEQFF.

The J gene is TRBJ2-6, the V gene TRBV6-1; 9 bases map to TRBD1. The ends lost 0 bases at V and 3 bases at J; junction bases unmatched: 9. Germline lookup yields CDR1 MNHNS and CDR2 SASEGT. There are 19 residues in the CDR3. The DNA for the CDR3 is TGTGCCAGCAGTGAAGCCTGGGGACAGGGTTTGCATGGGGCCAACGTCCTGACTTTC. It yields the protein CASSEAWGQGLHGANVLTF.

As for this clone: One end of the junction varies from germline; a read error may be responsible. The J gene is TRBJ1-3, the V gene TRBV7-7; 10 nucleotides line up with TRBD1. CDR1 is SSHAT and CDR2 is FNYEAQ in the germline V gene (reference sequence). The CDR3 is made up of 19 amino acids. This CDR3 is CASSGGARTGGSRGNTIYF. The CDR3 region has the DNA TGTGCTAGCAGCGGGGGGGCACGGACAGGGGGTAGTCGAGGAAACACCATATATTTT.

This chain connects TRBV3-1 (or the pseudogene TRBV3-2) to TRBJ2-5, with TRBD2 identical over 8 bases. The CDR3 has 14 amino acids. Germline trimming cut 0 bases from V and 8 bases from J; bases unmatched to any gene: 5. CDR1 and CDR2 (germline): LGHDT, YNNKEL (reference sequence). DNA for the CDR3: TGTGCCAGCAGCCAAGACGCGGGAGGCCGTACCCAGTACTTC. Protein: CASSQDAGGRTQYF.

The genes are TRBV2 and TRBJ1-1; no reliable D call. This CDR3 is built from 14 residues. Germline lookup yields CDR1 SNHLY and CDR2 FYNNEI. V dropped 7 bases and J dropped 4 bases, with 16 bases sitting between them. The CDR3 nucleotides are TGTGCCAGCATGTTAGAAAACAGCGGCACTGAAGCTTTCTTT. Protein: CASMLENSGTEAFF.

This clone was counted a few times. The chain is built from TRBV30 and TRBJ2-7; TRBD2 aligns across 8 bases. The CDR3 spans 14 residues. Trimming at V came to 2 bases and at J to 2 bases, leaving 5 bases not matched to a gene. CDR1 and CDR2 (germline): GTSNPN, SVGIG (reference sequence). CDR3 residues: CAWSRGGGTYEQYF. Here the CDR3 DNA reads TGTGCCTGGAGTCGGGGGGGAGGGACCTACGAGCAGTACTTC.

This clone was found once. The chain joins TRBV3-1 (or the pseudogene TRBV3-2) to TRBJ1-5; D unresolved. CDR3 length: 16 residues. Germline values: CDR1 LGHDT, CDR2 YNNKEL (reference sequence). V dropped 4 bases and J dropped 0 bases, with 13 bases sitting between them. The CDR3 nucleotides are TGTGCCAGCAGCCCACACGCGGCTCTTAGCAATCAGCCCCAGCATTTT. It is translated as CASSPHAALSNQPQHF.

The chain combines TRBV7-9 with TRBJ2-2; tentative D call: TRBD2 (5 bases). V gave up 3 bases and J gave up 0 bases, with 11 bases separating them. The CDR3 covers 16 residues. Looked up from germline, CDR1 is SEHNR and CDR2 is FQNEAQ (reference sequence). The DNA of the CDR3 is TGTGCCAGCAGCTTTTCGCTAGCTTCGAACACCGGGGAGCTGTTTTTT. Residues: CASSFSLASNTGELFF.

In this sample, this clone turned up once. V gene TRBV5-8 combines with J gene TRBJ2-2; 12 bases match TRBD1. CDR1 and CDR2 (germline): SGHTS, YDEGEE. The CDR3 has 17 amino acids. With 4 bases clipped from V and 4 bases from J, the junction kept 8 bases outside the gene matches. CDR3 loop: CASSRPGQGAPTGELFF. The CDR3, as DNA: TGTGCCAGCAGCCGACCGGGACAGGGGGCTCCCACCGGGGAGCTGTTTTTT.

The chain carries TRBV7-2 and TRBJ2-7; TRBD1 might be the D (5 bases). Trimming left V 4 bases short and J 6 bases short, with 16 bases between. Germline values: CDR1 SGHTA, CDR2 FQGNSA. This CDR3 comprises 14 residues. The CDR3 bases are TGTGCCAGCAGCTATAGACCAGGGCCCCTCGAGCAGTACTTC. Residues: CASSYRPGPLEQYF. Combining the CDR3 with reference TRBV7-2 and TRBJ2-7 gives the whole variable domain GAGVSQSPSNKVTEKGKDVELRCDPISGHTALYWYRQSLGQGLEFLIYFQGNSAPDKSGLPSDRFSAERTGGSVSTLTIQRTQQEDSAVYLCASSYRPGPLEQYFGPGTRLTVT.